Following are 12 T cell receptor beta chains from one sample sequenced in a study of blood T cell repertoires in COVID-19. TCRdb's copy holds only in-frame clones and misses some; the assay was immunoSEQ multiplex PCR. The top ten hold around 2.7% of the sample, which has roughly 150,000 clones, around 74% seen once. Material for sequencing was peripheral blood. The source of these receptors is a man between 65 and 85 years old with acute or convalescent COVID-19.

The chain carries TRBV6-6 and TRBJ1-3; D unclear. Germline V lookup: CDR1 MNHNY, CDR2 SVGAGI (reference sequence). The ends were cut back, 4 bases at V and 0 bases at J, with 7 bases in the middle. The CDR3 is 14 amino acids. Written as DNA, the CDR3 is TGTGCCAGCAGTTTCATGAGCTCTGGAAACACCATATATTTT. This codes for CASSFMSSGNTIYF.

The chain links TRBV14 to TRBJ1-3; TRBD1 matches 7 bases. This CDR3 spans 15 amino acids. Trimming at V came to 1 base and at J to 9 bases, leaving 9 bases not matched to a gene. Germline CDR1 reads SGHDN; CDR2 reads FVKESK. CDR3 in amino acids: CASSQGAGGGGTIYF. The CDR3 coding sequence is TGTGCCAGCAGCCAAGGGGCAGGGGGAGGAGGCACCATATATTTT.

J is TRBJ2-3 and V is TRBV19, with 12 bases aligning to TRBD1. The CDR3 length is 16 residues. CDR1 and CDR2 from the germline V gene are LNHDA and SQIVND (reference sequence). V dropped 4 bases and J dropped 5; count of bases not matched to a gene: 7. In DNA, the CDR3 is TGTGCCAGTAGTACTCAGGGACAGGGGGCGAAAGATACGCAGTATTTT. Protein: CASSTQGQGAKDTQYF.

This sequence joins TRBV9 and TRBJ2-7, with D tentatively TRBD2 (5 bases). Germline V gene sequence: CDR1 SGDLS, CDR2 YYNGEE. V was trimmed by 1 base and J by 3 bases, leaving 14 bases between them. The CDR3 spans 15 residues. The CDR3 reads CASSVTPSGDYEQYF. The CDR3 nucleotides read TGTGCCAGCAGCGTAACCCCGAGCGGAGACTACGAGCAGTACTTC.

This rearrangement joins TRBV5-4 to TRBJ1-4; 11 bases are shared with TRBD1. CDR1 and CDR2 from the germline V gene are SGHNT and YYREEE (reference sequence). The CDR3 has 14 amino acids. Germline trimming cut 9 bases from V and 4 bases from J; bases unmatched to any gene: 5. The CDR3 protein is CATRDRGDNEKLFF. Here the CDR3 DNA reads TGTGCCACCAGGGACAGGGGGGATAATGAAAAACTGTTTTTT.

The chain uses TRBV5-1 and TRBJ2-7; maybe TRBD1 (7 bases). Germline loops: CDR1 SGHRS, CDR2 YFSETQ. The CDR3 runs to 15 residues. V shed 4 bases and J shed 2 bases, with 16 bases lying between them. The CDR3, as DNA: TGCGCCAGCAGCCCTTTTAGCAGGGGGGCCTACGAGCAGTACTTC. Protein: CASSPFSRGAYEQYF.

The chain joins TRBV7-8 to TRBJ2-3; 14 bases map to TRBD2. Unmatched junction bases numbered 5, after V lost 1 base and J lost 2 bases. CDR3 length equals 18 residues. CDR1 SGHVS and CDR2 FQNEAQ come from the germline V gene. The CDR3 DNA reads as TGTGCCAGCAGCTTAGGGACTAGCGGGGGGTTCCTCACAGATACGCAGTATTTT. Its protein is CASSLGTSGGFLTDTQYF.

V gene TRBV19 combines with J gene TRBJ1-1, with no clear D. Germline CDR1 reads LNHDA; CDR2 reads SQIVND (reference sequence). The CDR3 spans 12 residues. Trimming took 6 bases from V and 2 from J, leaving 7 bases between them. In DNA form, the CDR3 reads TGTGCCAGTAGAATTCAAAACACTGAAGCTTTCTTT. The encoded protein is CASRIQNTEAFF.

The chain combines TRBV18 with TRBJ2-7; TRBD2 matches at 10 bases. J gave up 4 bases and V 4 bases, and 4 bases lay outside the gene matches. The CDR3 runs to 14 residues. CDR1 and CDR2 (germline): KGHSH, LQKENI. The CDR3 DNA sequence: TGTGCCAGCTCACGTGCTAGCGGGAGTTACGAGCAGTACTTC. Translating gives CASSRASGSYEQYF.

This clone was counted only a few times. The chain combines TRBV10-2 with TRBJ1-2; TRBD1 matches 7 bases. This CDR3 contains 13 residues. CDR1 WSHSY and CDR2 SAAADI come from the germline V gene. Trimming took 3 bases from V and 5 from J; bases not matched to a gene: 3. The CDR3 bases are TGCGCCAGCAGTGATGGGGACAGTTATGGCTACACCTTC. As protein: CASSDGDSYGYTF.

This sequence joins TRBV28 and TRBJ1-6; 10 nucleotides align to TRBD1. This CDR3 spans 14 amino acids. Germline V lookup: CDR1 MDHEN, CDR2 SYDVKM. Germline trimming cut 5 bases from V and 9 bases from J; bases unmatched to any gene: 4. Written as DNA, the CDR3 is TGTGCCAGCAGTCCGACAGGGGGCGGTTCACCCCTCCACTTT. Amino acid sequence: CASSPTGGGSPLHF.

This clone was found once. An end of the junction differs from the germline gene, which may be a read error. The chain links TRBV2 to TRBJ2-2, with D tentatively TRBD1 (6 bases). This CDR3 is built from 14 residues. Germline V gene lookup returns CDR1 SNHLY and CDR2 FYNNEI. This chain's CDR3 is CASNEQGNTGELFF. CDR3 nucleotides: TGTGCCAGCAATGAACAGGGGAACACCGGGGAGCTGTTTTTT.